The 20 T cell receptor beta chains below were found in one sample sequenced in a study of control samples from healthy donors and cancer patients. The data were produced by immunoSEQ multiplex PCR, yet TCRdb's version contains in-frame clones alone and is incomplete. The table records about 130,000 clones, approximately 92% of them present only once. The material sequenced was blood. The receptors come from a man aged 35 to 55 in good health.

The chain combines TRBV3-1 (or the pseudogene TRBV3-2) with TRBJ2-5, with 8 positions matching TRBD2. The CDR3 is 14 residues long. V lost 6 bases, J lost 5 bases, and 8 bases stayed unmatched. CDR1 and CDR2 (germline): LGHDT, YNNKEL (reference sequence). The CDR3 reads CASRSSGGGETQYF. Here the CDR3 DNA reads TGTGCCAGCAGGTCCAGCGGGGGCGGTGAGACCCAGTACTTC.

The genes are TRBV9 and TRBJ2-2; D call uncertain. This CDR3 is built from 15 residues. The V end was cut by 0 bases, the J end by 4 bases, with 10 bases between. The germline V gene has CDR1 SGDLS and CDR2 YYNGEE. CDR3 sequence (DNA): TGTGCCAGCAGCGTAGTGGCAGGAGTCACCGGGGAGCTGTTTTTT. This encodes CASSVVAGVTGELFF.

The chain couples TRBV3-1 (or the pseudogene TRBV3-2) to TRBJ1-2; weak D call: TRBD1 (5 bases). V was trimmed by 6 bases and J by 4 bases, leaving 18 bases between them. The CDR3 totals 15 residues. Germline lookup yields CDR1 LGHDT and CDR2 YNNKEL (reference sequence). The CDR3 coding sequence is TGTGCCAGCAGTCCTATGGGCGGGGCGGGCTATGGCTACACCTTC. The encoded protein is CASSPMGGAGYGYTF.

The chain combines TRBV24-1 with TRBJ2-3; possible D gene TRBD2, 6 bases. From germline, CDR1 is KGHDR and CDR2 SFDVKD. The CDR3 has 15 residues. Deletions cut 4 bases from V and 0 bases from J, with 10 bases between. The CDR3 nucleotides read TGTGCCACCAGTGAGAGGCGGGGCAGCACAGATACGCAGTATTTT. Translating gives CATSERRGSTDTQYF.

The chain recombines TRBV2 with TRBJ1-5, with D uncertain. V shed 3 bases and J shed 1 base, with 7 bases lying between them. There are 14 residues in the CDR3. CDR1 and CDR2 (germline): SNHLY, FYNNEI. The chain's CDR3 is CASSEERSNQPQHF. The CDR3 DNA reads TGTGCCAGCAGTGAGGAGCGGAGCAATCAGCCCCAGCATTTT.

The rearrangement links TRBV5-1 to TRBJ2-3; 9 nucleotides align to TRBD1. With V trimmed by 6 bases and J by 1 base, 3 bases remained unmatched. CDR1 is SGHRS and CDR2 is YFSETQ in the germline V gene. The CDR3 extends over 14 amino acids. DNA for the CDR3: TGCGCCAGCAACCGGGACAGGGGCACAGATACGCAGTATTTT. Its protein product is CASNRDRGTDTQYF.

This clone turned up a few times. This chain uses TRBV19 with TRBJ1-2; 7 bases line up with TRBD1. V dropped 1 base and J dropped 4; count of bases not matched to a gene: 12. CDR3 size: 17 residues. Germline CDR1 and CDR2: LNHDA and SQIVND (reference sequence). CDR3 sequence (DNA): TGTGCCAGTAGTATAGGAGGAGACAGGGTTGGACTCTATGGCTACACCTTC. Translating it yields CASSIGGDRVGLYGYTF. The whole variable domain, filled in from reference TRBV19 and TRBJ1-2, reads DGGITQSPKYLFRKEGQNVTLSCEQNLNHDAMYWYRQDPGQGLRLIYYSQIVNDFQKGDIAEGYSVSREKKESFPLTVTSAQKNPTAFYLCASSIGGDRVGLYGYTFGSGTRLTVV.

The V gene is TRBV3-1 (or the pseudogene TRBV3-2), the J gene TRBJ2-4; unclear D gene. The CDR3 is 15 residues long. With 0 bases removed from V and 4 bases from J, the gap between germline ends came to 10 bases. Germline-derived CDR1 and CDR2 are LGHDT and YNNKEL (reference sequence). The CDR3 nucleotides read TGTGCCAGCAGCCAAGATAACCGACTGAAAAACATTCAGTACTTC. This gives the protein CASSQDNRLKNIQYF.

This chain links TRBV10-1 with TRBJ2-5; 7 nucleotides match TRBD1. Germline loops: CDR1 WNHNN, CDR2 SYGVQD (reference sequence). The J segment lost 5 bases and the V segment lost 2 bases, leaving 8 bases of the junction unmatched. The CDR3 runs to 15 residues. CDR3 sequence (DNA): TGCGCCAGCAGTGAGCGTTCGACAGGGTGGGAGACCCAGTACTTC. It specifies CASSERSTGWETQYF.

The CDR3 is CSVSRGAEQPQHF. In DNA, the CDR3 is TGCAGCGTCTCACGGGGGGCGGAACAGCCCCAGCATTTT. The rearrangement uses TRBV29-1 and TRBJ1-5; TRBD1 might be the D (6 bases). The CDR3 is 13 residues long. V was pared by 6 bases and J by 7 bases, with 16 bases between. CDR1 is SQVTM, CDR2 ANQGSEA, per germline.

The J gene is TRBJ1-6, the V gene TRBV19, with D hard to call. The CDR3 contains 16 residues. Germline CDR1 LNHDA, CDR2 SQIVND (reference sequence). Deletions cut 6 bases from V and 5 bases from J, with 17 bases between. The CDR3: CASRTFGGSHNSPLHF. The CDR3 bases are TGTGCCAGTAGAACGTTTGGCGGCAGTCATAATTCACCCCTCCACTTT.

The CDR3 loop is CASSAWGRGQPQHF. As DNA, the CDR3 is TGTGCCAGCAGTGCATGGGGGCGGGGTCAGCCCCAGCATTTT. The rearrangement links TRBV2 to TRBJ1-5, with a tentative D call TRBD1 (6 bases). The CDR3 is made up of 14 amino acids. Trimming removed 4 bases from V and 6 bases from J, with 13 bases in between. Germline CDR1 reads SNHLY; CDR2 reads FYNNEI. Full variable domain (remainder filled in from reference TRBV2 and TRBJ1-5): EPEVTQTPSHQVTQMGQEVILRCVPISNHLYFYWYRQILGQKVEFLVSFYNNEISEKSEIFDDQFSVERPDGSNFTLKIRSTKLEDSAMYFCASSAWGRGQPQHFGDGTRLSIL.

This sequence joins TRBV13 and TRBJ1-1; D gene ambiguous. Trimming left V 4 bases short and J 7 bases short, with 10 bases between. The germline gives CDR1 PRHDT, CDR2 FYEKMQ (reference sequence). CDR3 size: 12 residues. CDR3 loop: CASSSHGSEAFF. CDR3 DNA: TGTGCCAGCAGCTCGCACGGCAGTGAAGCTTTCTTT.

This clone was observed a few times. This chain connects TRBV2 to TRBJ2-7; D might be TRBD1 (5 bases). Germline V gene data show CDR1 as SNHLY and CDR2 as FYNNEI. This CDR3 is 14 amino acids long. V was shortened by 7 bases and J by 5 bases, with 18 bases between the two germline ends. The CDR3 nucleotides are TGTGCCAGCAAGCGCCAGGGCAACTTCCACGAGCAGTACTTC. This codes for CASKRQGNFHEQYF.

The chain has TRBV3-1 (or the pseudogene TRBV3-2) and TRBJ1-4; D remains unclear. Germline-derived CDR1 and CDR2 are LGHDT and YNNKEL (reference sequence). CDR3 length: 16 amino acids. Deletions cut 3 bases from V and 1 base from J, with 12 bases between. CDR3 in DNA: TGTGCCAGCAGCCACTTTCCCAAGGGAACTAATGAAAAACTGTTTTTT. Encoded protein: CASSHFPKGTNEKLFF.

This clone was found once. The rearrangement uses TRBV30 and TRBJ2-3, with 7 bases aligning to TRBD2. Germline V CDR1 and CDR2: GTSNPN, SVGIG (reference sequence). The CDR3 length is 16 residues. The ends lost 2 bases at V and 1 base at J; junction bases unmatched: 9. The CDR3 region has the DNA TGTGCCTGGAGTCTGGGAGGGGTTAGTGGCACAGATACGCAGTATTTT. The encoded protein is CAWSLGGVSGTDTQYF.

V gene TRBV5-1 combines with J gene TRBJ2-3, with TRBD2 matching 10 bases. This CDR3 comprises 15 residues. The germline V gene encodes CDR1 SGHRS and CDR2 YFSETQ. J gave up 4 bases and V 4 bases, and 6 bases lay outside the gene matches. The CDR3 region has the DNA TGCGCCAGCAGCGCCTGGACTAGCGGCGCAGATACGCAGTATTTT. Its protein is CASSAWTSGADTQYF.

This sequence joins TRBV6-1 and TRBJ2-3; D possibly corresponds to TRBD2 (7 bases). Trimming stripped 4 bases from V and 2 bases from J, with 22 bases between. The germline CDR1 and CDR2 sequences are MNHNS and SASEGT. The CDR3 runs 18 residues. The CDR3 DNA follows: TGTGCCAGCAGTGGGATACAAGGGGGGGGATCCGCCACAGATACGCAGTATTTT. Protein: CASSGIQGGGSATDTQYF.

The chain joins TRBV5-4 to TRBJ2-2, with D hard to call. This CDR3 is built from 13 residues. Germline V CDR1 and CDR2: SGHNT, YYREEE (reference sequence). Trimming left V 5 bases short and J 2 bases short, with 7 bases between. DNA for the CDR3: TGTGCCAGCAGGTCCTCTAACACCGGGGAGCTGTTTTTT. Translated, it gives CASRSSNTGELFF.

The rearrangement joins TRBV19 to TRBJ1-2, with unresolved D. Germline-derived CDR1 and CDR2 are LNHDA and SQIVND (reference sequence). V gave up 3 bases and J gave up 6 bases, with 2 bases separating them. The CDR3 has 10 amino acids. The CDR3 DNA sequence: TGTGCCAGTAGTATGCATGGCTACACCTTC. The encoded protein is CASSMHGYTF.